This entry is about one T cell receptor (beta chain). The data stem from a study of blood T cell repertoires in COVID-19. Study overall: Material from acute and convalescent COVID-19 was sourced from the United States, Italy and Spain.

As originally analysed: Reference gene primer amplification yielded estimated nucleated cell counts. The repertoire was sequenced with immunoSEQ multiplex PCR; TCRdb's copy has only in-frame clones and lacks some. V, J and clone size are taken as reported in that table, and D and trimming were inferred from the DNA itself. Among 150,000 to 200,000 clones listed, roughly four fifths were seen once. Unmatched junction bases numbered 11, after V lost 4 bases and J lost 9 bases. This CDR3 comprises 15 residues. Germline CDR1 is SGHDT and CDR2 is YYEEEE. Categorization into cohorts depended on clinical history that participants reported. Donors in Cohort 3 counted as recovered after two negative PCRs, clearance, or symptom resolution.

This sequence was found in a man aged 35 to 55 who had recovered from COVID-19. Sequencing was carried out using PBMCs or T cells enriched from blood (not recorded which). J is TRBJ2-5 and V is TRBV5-6, with TRBD2 identical over 11 bases. In DNA form, the CDR3 reads TGTGCCAGCAGCCGGACACTAGCGGGAGATGATCCCCAGTACTTC. Translating it yields CASSRTLAGDDPQYF.